This passage covers 19 T cell receptor beta chains from one sample sequenced in a study of preoperative IRX-2 immunotherapy in early breast cancer (dated by TCRdb to about 2019). The treatment or condition label here, explained by the study, means: preoperative locoregional IRX-2 cytokine immunotherapy. Libraries were built with the immunoSEQ multiplex PCR assay. TCRdb holds this immuneACCESS table with in-frame rearrangements only. Some clones are missing; in checked studies, unresolved V genes explain under half, and the rest has no known cause. This sample gives about 89,000 clones in total; 80% to 90% of them show up just once. The top ten clones comprise roughly 2% of the sample. This specimen was tumor tissue, taken after IRX-2 immunotherapy. These receptors were taken from a human donor with breast cancer.

This chain connects TRBV28 to TRBJ1-4; TRBD1 is a possible D gene (6 bases). Germline CDR1 and CDR2: MDHEN and SYDVKM. The CDR3 covers 14 residues. V was shortened by 7 bases and J by 4 bases, with 13 bases between the two germline ends. The CDR3 loop is CASNLDSINEKLFF. Written as DNA, the CDR3 is TGTGCCAGCAACCTGGACAGTATTAATGAAAAACTGTTTTTT.

Comment on this clone: At one boundary the junction diverges from the germline segment, which might be a read error. The genes are TRBV19 and TRBJ2-3; perhaps TRBD2 as D (6 bases). Germline V CDR1 and CDR2: LNHDA, SQIVND (reference sequence). The CDR3 runs to 14 residues. The CDR3 protein is CASRVSGSTDMQYF. CDR3 sequence (DNA): TGTGCCAGTAGGGTTAGCGGTAGCACAGATATGCAGTATTTT.

The rearrangement links TRBV1 to TRBJ1-4; TRBD1 reflects the table's D call only, with no check against the DNA. TRBV1 is a listed pseudogene. CDR3 length equals 17 residues. The CDR3 loop reads CASSHRQAPGTNEKLFF. The CDR3 nucleotides are TGCGCCAGCAGCCACAGACAGGCCCCCGGAACTAATGAAAAACTGTTTTTT.

The chain recombines TRBV18 with TRBJ1-6; D gene ambiguous. The germline gives CDR1 KGHSH, CDR2 LQKENI. The CDR3 runs 17 residues. V shed 6 bases and J shed 5 bases, with 20 bases lying between them. The CDR3 DNA sequence: TGTGCCAGCTCCCAATTCACTCTCAGACGGGATAATTCACCCCTCCACTTT. Amino acids: CASSQFTLRRDNSPLHF.

V and J are TRBV30 and TRBJ1-3; D ambiguous. The germline CDR1 and CDR2 sequences are GTSNPN and SVGIG (reference sequence). This CDR3 is 11 amino acids long. Trimming removed 4 bases from V and 5 bases from J, with 6 bases in between. CDR3 protein: CAWNMRNTIYF. The CDR3 nucleotides read TGTGCCTGGAATATGCGAAACACCATATATTTT.

V usage is TRBV14 and J usage is TRBJ2-7; D is tentatively TRBD1 or TRBD2 (5 bases each). Germline V gene lookup returns CDR1 SGHDN and CDR2 FVKESK. The CDR3 totals 14 residues. V gave up 3 bases and J gave up 4 bases, with 13 bases separating them. In nucleotides, the CDR3 is TGTGCCAGCAGCCAGAGGGGTCAGAGGTACGAGCAGTACTTC. This translates into CASSQRGQRYEQYF.

The chain uses TRBV6-4 and TRBJ1-5; 7 bases align to TRBD1. V was clipped by 5 bases and J by 4 bases; unmatched bases: 17. This CDR3 spans 18 amino acids. Looked up from germline, CDR1 is MRHNA and CDR2 is SNTAGT. The CDR3, as DNA: TGTGCCAGCAGTCGCGCGGCCCCCGGGACAGCACTGAATCAGCCCCAGCATTTT. Translation gives CASSRAAPGTALNQPQHF.

The chain employs TRBV19 and TRBJ1-5, with 10 bases aligning to TRBD1. CDR1 is LNHDA and CDR2 is SQIVND in the germline V gene (reference sequence). After removal of 6 bases from V and 8 bases from J, the junction contained 7 bases not matched to a gene. The CDR3 has 14 residues. The CDR3 coding sequence is TGTGCCAGTAGCCGGACAGGGGGTTTGGAGCCCCAGCATTTT. Protein: CASSRTGGLEPQHF.

The chain joins TRBV28 to TRBJ1-1, with a tentative D call TRBD1 (6 bases). Looked up from germline, CDR1 is MDHEN and CDR2 is SYDVKM. The CDR3 is 14 amino acids. Trimming left V 1 base short and J 5 bases short, with 11 bases between. DNA for the CDR3: TGTGCCAGCAGTTTATTGGGGGCAGAGACTGAAGCTTTCTTT. It encodes CASSLLGAETEAFF.

The gene calls are TRBV28 and TRBJ2-7; weak D call: TRBD2 (6 bases). The CDR3 loop spans 16 amino acids. Between the trimmed V and J ends, which lost 7 bases and 2 bases, there was a span of 21 bases. CDR1 MDHEN and CDR2 SYDVKM come from the germline V gene. CDR3 protein: CASTRGGGGLTYEQYF. The CDR3 DNA is TGTGCCAGCACTAGGGGAGGAGGAGGGCTGACCTACGAGCAGTACTTC.

This sequence joins TRBV6-8 and TRBJ1-5; 12 nucleotides align to TRBD1. The CDR3 runs to 18 residues. The J segment lost 4 bases and the V segment lost 6 bases, leaving 13 bases of the junction unmatched. The germline V gene has CDR1 MNHGY and CDR2 SAAAGT. The DNA of the CDR3 is TGTGCCAGCAGGGGGACAGGGGGCGGACTGACGCGGAATCAGCCCCAGCATTTT. It translates to CASRGTGGGLTRNQPQHF.

The chain joins TRBV18 to TRBJ2-5; TRBD2 is a possible D gene (5 bases). Per the germline V gene, CDR1 is KGHSH and CDR2 is LQKENI. Trimming cost V 3 bases and J 1 base, with 9 bases left between them. The CDR3 is 14 amino acids. The CDR3 DNA reads as TGTGCCAGCTCACCGGAGGAGATCCAAGAGACCCAGTACTTC. Its protein product is CASSPEEIQETQYF.

The chain carries TRBV28 and TRBJ2-7, with TRBD1 matching over 7 bases. The J segment lost 6 bases and the V segment lost 6 bases, leaving 8 bases of the junction unmatched. The germline V gene encodes CDR1 MDHEN and CDR2 SYDVKM. The CDR3 spans 13 residues. The CDR3 protein is CASSSSAGGEQYF. The CDR3 DNA sequence: TGTGCCAGCAGCTCTTCGGCAGGGGGCGAGCAGTACTTC.

The genes are TRBV30 and TRBJ2-2; the D is unclear. CDR3 length: 12 amino acids. Germline V gene lookup returns CDR1 GTSNPN and CDR2 SVGIG (reference sequence). Trimming shortened V by 0 bases and J by 7 bases, and 6 bases separated the two germline ends. The CDR3 reads CAWSVGYGELFF. CDR3 nucleotides: TGTGCCTGGAGTGTAGGGTACGGGGAGCTGTTTTTT.

In regard to this clone: One end of the junction does not line up with germline, which may come from a read error. This rearrangement joins TRBV6-8 to TRBJ2-3; 8 bases align to TRBD2. Germline CDR1 reads MNHGY; CDR2 reads SAAAGT. The CDR3 is 17 amino acids. Here the CDR3 DNA reads TGTACCAGCAGCCAACCTACCGGGGGGGGGCTCACAGATACGCAGTATTTT. This gives the protein CTSSQPTGGGLTDTQYF.

This chain joins TRBV28 and TRBJ2-1; 8 bases line up with TRBD1. Germline CDR1 is MDHEN and CDR2 is SYDVKM. J lost 8 bases, V lost 7 bases, and 7 bases had no gene match. The CDR3 is made up of 13 amino acids. DNA of the CDR3: TGTGCCAGCACAGGGGGCGGGGTGTATGAGCAGTTCTTC. It specifies CASTGGGVYEQFF.

The gene calls are TRBV28 and TRBJ2-3; maybe TRBD1 (6 bases). CDR1 is MDHEN and CDR2 is SYDVKM in the germline V gene. The CDR3 contains 13 residues. The V and J ends lost 7 bases and 4 bases respectively, with 12 bases between them. The CDR3 region has the DNA TGTGCCAGCACCCCAGGGGTACCAGATACGCAGTATTTT. It codes for CASTPGVPDTQYF.

The chain employs TRBV30 and TRBJ1-5; 9 bases align to TRBD1. Germline V gives CDR1 GTSNPN, CDR2 SVGIG (reference sequence). Trimming took 2 bases from V and 1 from J; bases not matched to a gene: 3. The CDR3 length is 15 residues. The CDR3 DNA reads TGTGCCTGGAGTCACAGGGGGCTGAGCAATCAGCCCCAGCATTTT. It translates to CAWSHRGLSNQPQHF.

This chain links TRBV5-1 with TRBJ2-3, with 8 bases matching TRBD2. V was pared by 7 bases and J by 1 base, with 8 bases of the junction left unmatched. The germline V gene has CDR1 SGHRS and CDR2 YFSETQ. The CDR3 length is 15 residues. CDR3 DNA sequence: TGCGCCAGCGGACTAGCATCAGGGGGCACAGATACGCAGTATTTT. Translation gives CASGLASGGTDTQYF.